The next 28 T cell receptor beta chains were all read from a single sample in a study of blood T cells in healthy people across ages. For the second PCR, which ran for about 6 to 11 cycles, a sample-barcoded 5' primer and a J-beta primer mix were used. MiXCR, applied by TCRdb to the 5' RACE reads, yields one record per CDR3 protein. Counted here are around 520,000 distinct CDR3 sequences, roughly a quarter occurring once; the ten biggest clones make up about 3.9%. A further study also used this sample, focusing on T cells of mothers and their children.

The sequenced sample consisted of blood. These receptors all stem from a boy between 2 and 10 years old in good health.

The V gene is TRBV2, the J gene TRBJ2-5; TRBD2 matches 8 bases. The CDR3 has 14 amino acids. Germline V gene sequence: CDR1 SNHLY, CDR2 FYNNEI. V lost 10 bases and J lost 4; bases outside the gene matches: 11. The CDR3 spells CATERGGWTETQYF. The DNA for the CDR3 is TGTGCCACCGAGCGCGGGGGGTGGACAGAGACCCAGTACTTC.

This clonotype was found a few times. V is TRBV6-2 or TRBV6-3 and J is TRBJ2-1; D possibly corresponds to TRBD2 (6 bases). This CDR3 has 15 amino acids. The V end lost 2 bases, the J end lost 3 bases, and 11 bases lay between the germline ends. The germline V gene has CDR1 MNHEY and CDR2 SVGEGT. The CDR3 DNA is TGTGCCAGCAGTTACCCCGGGACTGGCTACAATGAGCAGTTCTTC. Protein product: CASSYPGTGYNEQFF.

CDR3 DNA: TGCAGTGCTAGAACGACAGGGGAGAATTCACCCCTCCACTTT. Translated: CSARTTGENSPLHF. The rearrangement links TRBV20-1 to TRBJ1-6; TRBD1 aligns across 8 bases. The CDR3 has 14 residues. The V segment lost 2 bases and the J segment 7 bases; nucleotides outside the gene matches: 4. CDR1 DFQATT and CDR2 SNEGSKA come from the germline V gene (reference sequence).

The table lists this clonotype with a few counts. The chain joins TRBV6-2 or TRBV6-3 to TRBJ2-4; D may be TRBD1 (6 bases). CDR3 length: 14 amino acids. V lost 5 bases to trimming and J lost 1 base, with 9 bases between them. Germline V gene sequence: CDR1 MNHEY, CDR2 SVGEGT. The CDR3 coding sequence is TGTGCCAGCAGTCACAGGGCGGCCAAAAACATTCAGTACTTC. As protein: CASSHRAAKNIQYF.

The chain's CDR3 is CASRPGQLTNYGYTF. The CDR3 DNA follows: TGTGCCAGCCGCCCGGGACAGCTCACTAACTATGGCTACACCTTC. V is TRBV6-5 and J is TRBJ1-2, with 7 bases aligning to TRBD1. V trimming: 8 bases; J trimming: 0 bases; junction bases outside the gene matches: 9. The CDR3 has 15 residues. Germline CDR1 is MNHEY and CDR2 is SVGAGI.

This clonotype was observed a few times. This chain connects TRBV9 to TRBJ2-3; 7 nucleotides align to TRBD2. Germline V lookup: CDR1 SGDLS, CDR2 YYNGEE. The CDR3 has 15 amino acids. V dropped 6 bases and J dropped 1; count of bases not matched to a gene: 8. The CDR3 coding sequence is TGTGCCAGCAACCCTGGGGGAGGGGGCACAGATACGCAGTATTTT. This codes for CASNPGGGGTDTQYF.

This rearrangement joins TRBV4-3 to TRBJ2-1; the D gene could be TRBD1 or TRBD2 (6 bases each). The CDR3 extends over 16 amino acids. CDR1 and CDR2 (germline): LGHNA, YSLEER. Trimming removed 1 base from V and 2 bases from J, with 12 bases in between. The CDR3 region has the DNA TGCGCCAGCAGCCAAGCCTCCGGGGGCGCCTACAATGAGCAGTTCTTC. Its translation is CASSQASGGAYNEQFF.

The rearrangement uses TRBV4-1 and TRBJ2-5; 11 nucleotides agree with TRBD2. The J call may be in error: the DNA end matches TRBJ2-7 better. Germline V CDR1 and CDR2: MGHRA, YSYEKL. The CDR3 covers 16 residues. CDR3 amino acids: CASSQEGLAGGREQYF. The CDR3 nucleotides are TGCGCCAGCAGCCAAGAGGGGCTAGCGGGGGGTCGCGAGCAGTACTTC.

This clonotype has more than one count but fewer than ten. The J gene is TRBJ1-1, the V gene TRBV9; TRBD1 matches 7 bases. The V and J ends lost 3 bases and 4 bases, in that order; junction bases with no gene match: 6. CDR1 and CDR2 (germline): SGDLS, YYNGEE. The CDR3 runs to 14 residues. The CDR3: CASSETPGGTEAFF. The CDR3, as DNA: TGTGCCAGCAGCGAGACCCCAGGGGGCACTGAAGCTTTCTTT.

This clonotype has just a few counts. V and J are TRBV7-9 and TRBJ2-1, with TRBD2 identical over 7 bases. The CDR3 sequence is 12 residues long. Germline-derived CDR1 and CDR2 are SEHNR and FQNEAQ (reference sequence). V shed 10 bases, J shed 9 bases, and the junction held 9 bases outside the gene matches. CDR3 nucleotide sequence: TGTGCCATCAGACTAGCCGGCCGTGAGCAGTTCTTC. Translation: CAIRLAGREQFF.

The chain uses TRBV7-2 and TRBJ2-1; 8 nucleotides line up with TRBD2. Gene TRBJ2-7 matches the end of the DNA better, so the J call may be wrong. Germline CDR1 and CDR2: SGHTA and FQGNSA. This CDR3 comprises 15 residues. CDR3 loop: CASSLGPSGLYEQYF. The CDR3 DNA sequence: TGTGCCAGCAGCTTAGGGCCTAGCGGGCTCTACGAGCAGTACTTC.

This clonotype has a handful of counts. The chain uses TRBV6-4 and TRBJ2-1; TRBD2 matches at 13 bases. Per the germline V gene, CDR1 is MRHNA and CDR2 is SNTAGT. V shed 6 bases, J shed 8 bases, and the junction held 10 bases outside the gene matches. The CDR3 covers 16 residues. CDR3 nucleotides: TGTGCCAGCAGCCCCGGGACTAGCGGGGCCCCCGATGAGCAGTTCTTC. This sequence encodes CASSPGTSGAPDEQFF.

This clonotype was seen more than once but under ten times. The rearrangement joins TRBV5-4 to TRBJ2-1; the match to TRBD1 covers 8 bases. The V and J ends lost 6 bases and 2 bases, in that order; junction bases with no gene match: 4. Germline CDR1 reads SGHNT; CDR2 reads YYREEE (reference sequence). This CDR3 is built from 14 residues. CDR3 sequence: CASKDRATYNEQFF. The DNA of the CDR3 is TGTGCCAGCAAGGACAGGGCGACCTACAATGAGCAGTTCTTC.

This chain connects TRBV20-1 to TRBJ2-5, with 10 bases matching TRBD1. Germline CDR1 DFQATT, CDR2 SNEGSKA (reference sequence). The CDR3 runs to 14 residues. J was trimmed by 4 bases and V by 5 bases; bases with no gene match: 7. Here the CDR3 reads CSASDRGPLETQYF. The DNA of the CDR3 is TGCAGTGCTTCTGACAGGGGGCCCTTAGAGACCCAGTACTTC.

This chain connects TRBV14 to TRBJ2-1; perhaps TRBD2 as D (5 bases). V lost 4 bases and J lost 2, with 12 bases in between. Germline CDR1 and CDR2: SGHDN and FVKESK. The CDR3 loop spans 15 amino acids. As DNA, the CDR3 is TGTGCCAGCAGCCTGCTGGCGGGCACCTACAATGAGCAGTTCTTC. Amino acid sequence: CASSLLAGTYNEQFF.

This rearrangement joins TRBV12-3 or TRBV12-4 to TRBJ2-5, with D possibly matching TRBD1 (6 bases). Trimming removed 5 bases from V and 3 bases from J, with 10 bases in between. The CDR3 runs to 13 residues. The CDR3 DNA sequence: TGTGCCAGCAGTCCCTACAGGGAAGAGACCCAGTACTTC. Protein sequence: CASSPYREETQYF.

This clonotype occurred many times. J is TRBJ2-4 and V is TRBV12-3 or TRBV12-4; 7 bases line up with TRBD2. The CDR3 spans 14 residues. V trimming: 5 bases; J trimming: 7 bases; junction bases outside the gene matches: 8. The CDR3 loop is CASSDLGGGNIQYF. The CDR3 coding sequence is TGTGCCAGCAGTGACCTTGGGGGAGGGAACATTCAGTACTTC.

The chain combines TRBV7-6 with TRBJ2-1; D may be TRBD2 (6 bases). The germline V and J ends were trimmed by 1 base and 1 base, with 17 bases remaining between them. CDR3 length: 18 amino acids. CDR1 and CDR2 from the germline V gene are SGHVS and FNYEAQ. CDR3 DNA: TGTGCCAGCAGCTTAGGTCGGCCAGAACTAGCTTCCTACAATGAGCAGTTCTTC. This codes for CASSLGRPELASYNEQFF.

The chain employs TRBV4-2 and TRBJ2-5; D remains ambiguous. The CDR3 length is 15 residues. V was trimmed by 5 bases and J by 4 bases, leaving 17 bases between them. Germline V gene lookup returns CDR1 LGHNA and CDR2 YNFKEQ. The CDR3 nucleotides are TGTGCCAGCAGCAAGAACTATATGGGTGTAGAGACCCAGTACTTC. It encodes CASSKNYMGVETQYF.

The V and J genes are TRBV10-1 and TRBJ2-7; D is perhaps TRBD2 (5 bases). In germline, CDR1 is WNHNN, CDR2 SYGVQD (reference sequence). The length of the CDR3 is 14 residues. V dropped 5 bases and J dropped 4 bases, with 15 bases sitting between them. The CDR3 nucleotides are TGCGCCAGCAGTAGCGGAACAACGATGTACGAGCAGTACTTC. It encodes CASSSGTTMYEQYF.

This rearrangement joins TRBV5-1 to TRBJ1-2; 8 nucleotides line up with TRBD1. Germline CDR1 and CDR2: SGHRS and YFSETQ. The V and J ends lost 0 bases and 4 bases, in that order; junction bases with no gene match: 5. The CDR3 runs to 15 residues. CDR3 region: CASSLGQGARYGYTF. Written as DNA, the CDR3 is TGCGCCAGCAGCTTGGGCCAGGGGGCGCGCTATGGCTACACCTTC. The whole variable domain, remainder taken from reference TRBV5-1 and TRBJ1-2, is KAGVTQTPRYLIKTRGQQVTLSCSPISGHRSVSWYQQTPGQGLQFLFEYFSETQRNKGNFPGRFSGRQFSNSRSEMNVSTLELGDSALYLCASSLGQGARYGYTFGSGTRLTVV.

This clonotype has only a few counts. The chain combines TRBV9 with TRBJ2-2; D ambiguous. The V gene's germline CDR1 is SGDLS and CDR2 YYNGEE. The CDR3 has 15 amino acids. Trimming stripped 1 base from V and 1 base from J, with 8 bases between. CDR3 DNA: TGTGCCAGCAGCGTAAAAGGCGTGAACACCGGGGAGCTGTTTTTT. Its protein product is CASSVKGVNTGELFF.

This chain's CDR3 is CASSGSSNLGQETQYF. CDR3 DNA: TGTGCCAGCAGCGGATCGTCCAATCTGGGCCAAGAGACCCAGTACTTC. The chain couples TRBV6-6 to TRBJ2-5; D not certain. This CDR3 is 16 amino acids long. The germline gives CDR1 MNHNY, CDR2 SVGAGI (reference sequence). The V end lost 6 bases, the J end lost 1 base, and 18 bases lay between the germline ends.

In this sample, this clonotype turned up a few times. J is TRBJ2-3 and V is TRBV20-1; no clear D. The V end was cut by 6 bases, the J end by 5 bases, with 15 bases between. Germline V lookup: CDR1 DFQATT, CDR2 SNEGSKA (reference sequence). This CDR3 spans 13 amino acids. The CDR3 DNA reads as TGCAGTGCCCTCTCACTTCGCGGAGATACGCAGTATTTT. Translation: CSALSLRGDTQYF.

This clonotype was seen a few times. The chain employs TRBV4-2 and TRBJ1-2, with a possible D match to TRBD1 (5 bases). The germline CDR1 and CDR2 sequences are LGHNA and YNFKEQ. Trimming removed 4 bases from V and 4 bases from J, with 10 bases in between. The CDR3 is made up of 13 amino acids. The CDR3 here is CASSPGTSYGYTF. The CDR3 DNA is TGTGCCAGCAGCCCCGGGACGAGCTATGGCTACACCTTC.

This clonotype has only a few counts. J is TRBJ2-5 and V is TRBV12-3 or TRBV12-4; either TRBD1 or TRBD2 may supply D (5 bases each). The J call may not be correct, given that the DNA end is closer to TRBJ2-7. This CDR3 has 14 amino acids. CDR3 nucleotide sequence: TGTGCCAGCAGTTCATGGGGGATCTCCTACGAGCAGTACTTC. This translates into CASSSWGISYEQYF.

This clonotype came up a few times. This chain joins TRBV25-1 and TRBJ2-5; D gene uncertain. V was trimmed by 6 bases and J by 7 bases, leaving 15 bases between them. Looked up from germline, CDR1 is MGHDK and CDR2 is SYGVNS. This CDR3 has 13 residues. In DNA form, the CDR3 reads TGTGCCAGCAGCCCGGAGTACTTTAGGACCCAGTACTTC. Translation gives CASSPEYFRTQYF.

The V and J genes are TRBV7-9 and TRBJ2-7; 8 bases are a match to TRBD2. This CDR3 is 16 amino acids long. V shed 0 bases and J 3 bases; nucleotides not matched to a gene: 7. Germline V gene data show CDR1 as SEHNR and CDR2 as FQNEAQ (reference sequence). The CDR3 is CASSLASGVTYYEQYF. Here the CDR3 DNA reads TGTGCCAGCAGCTTAGCTAGCGGGGTGACTTACTACGAGCAGTACTTC.